This T cell receptor beta chain was observed in a study of T cell clonotyping in hematopoietic cell transplantation. Recipients were bled about 28 days pretransplant and at posttransplant days 30, 100, 180. Points from the study as a whole: Pathologically expanded recipient clonotypes increased progressively from day 30 to day 180 as diversity fell.

TCRdb's table, derived via immunoSEQ multiplex PCR, lists solely in-frame clones and lacks some. Here the sample spans over 8,500 clones, approximately 87% being singletons. CDR3 size: 14 residues. V was clipped by 2 bases and J by 1 base, with 9 bases between them. Looked up from germline, CDR1 is SGDLS and CDR2 is YYNGEE. With regard to this clone: Its antigen is as yet unknown.

This TCR was recovered from a human patient who had an allogeneic stem cell transplant, so the T cells may come from the graft donor. The donor label of this sample is uncertain. Some clones in this sample may be carry-over from other donors' samples. This material consisted of PBMCs, taken 180 days after allogeneic stem cell transplant. J is TRBJ1-1 and V is TRBV9, with D perhaps TRBD1 (6 bases). DNA for the CDR3: TGTGCCAGCAGCGTGGGACAACCGAACACTGAAGCTTTCTTT. Amino acids: CASSVGQPNTEAFF.